A selection of T cell receptor beta chains follows, all from one sample in a study of blood T cells in healthy people across ages. TCRdb itself ran the 5' RACE reads through MiXCR, one entry per CDR3 protein. The table has some 1.8 million distinct CDR3 sequences, about two fifths seen once; the top ten hold 23%. The sample taken for sequencing was blood. Receptors were obtained from a human donor in good health. CDR3s include the opening cysteine and the closing phenylalanine or tryptophan. Fields, in order: clone size, V gene, J gene, D gene, CDR3 DNA, CDR3 protein. A D gene is named only where the DNA matches it firmly. Only some rows state a clone size, as once, few, many or a class for expanded clones.

-	TRBV9	TRBJ2-7	-	TGTGCCAGCAGCGTAGAGGCTGCAGGTAGCTCCTACGAGCAGTACTTC	CASSVEAAGSSYEQYF
-	TRBV7-8	TRBJ1-5	TRBD1	TGTGCCAGCAGGGGGGACAGGGTTGGCATTCAGCCCCAGCATTTT	CASRGDRVGIQPQHF
-	TRBV20-1	TRBJ2-4	TRBD2	TGCAGTGCTAGAGATCTTTCCTCGGGGGGGTTACCCAAAAACATTCAGTACTTC	CSARDLSSGGLPKNIQYF
-	TRBV7-9	TRBJ1-2	-	TGTGCCAGCAGCTCCGGGCCCTACCGGCGGGGCTACACCTTC	CASSSGPYRRGYTF
-	TRBV7-2	TRBJ1-2	-	TGTGCCAGCCCTTACGGGGGAGCCTCTGGGAACTATGGCTACACCTTC	CASPYGGASGNYGYTF
-	TRBV6-2/TRBV6-3	TRBJ1-1	-	TGTGCCAGCACCCAATCCGGACGGCGGACTGAAGCTTTCTTT	CASTQSGRRTEAFF
-	TRBV29-1	TRBJ1-2	-	TGCAGCGCTGCGACCCCCCGACTCTATGGCTACACCTTC	CSAATPRLYGYTF
-	TRBV20-1	TRBJ1-4	TRBD1	TGCAGTACGGGACAGGGAGAATCTAATGAAAAACTGTTTTTT	CSTGQGESNEKLFF
-	TRBV9	TRBJ1-4	TRBD1	TGTGCCAGCAGCGTAGAAGACAGGGGGAATGAAAAACTGTTTTTT	CASSVEDRGNEKLFF
-	TRBV12-3/TRBV12-4	TRBJ1-1	TRBD1	TGTGCCAGCAGTCCGGGGGGACAGGGGACGAACACTGAAGCTTTCTTT	CASSPGGQGTNTEAFF
-	TRBV4-3	TRBJ1-2	-	TGCGCCAGCAGCCACGAGAGACAGTTTAACTATGGCTACACCTTC	CASSHERQFNYGYTF
-	TRBV11-2	TRBJ2-5	-	TGTGCCAACAGCTCGACTCGGCAGACCCAGTACTTC	CANSSTRQTQYF
-	TRBV7-2	TRBJ2-7	-	TGTGCCAGCAGCTTAATATCGACAGGTAACCGCTACGAGCAGTACTTC	CASSLISTGNRYEQYF
few	TRBV10-3	TRBJ1-6	-	TGTGCCACCACCGTATTGGATAATTCACCCCTCCACTTT	CATTVLDNSPLHF
few	TRBV7-2	TRBJ2-5	TRBD2	TGTGCCAGCAGCTGGGAGGGGACCCAGTACTTC	CASSWEGTQYF
few	TRBV5-1	TRBJ2-7	-	TGCGCCAGCAGCTGGCTTCACGAGCAGTACTTC	CASSWLHEQYF
-	TRBV5-5	TRBJ2-1	-	TGTGCCAGCAGCTTGTCTATTGCAGAGAGCTCCTACAATGAGCAGTTCTTC	CASSLSIAESSYNEQFF
-	TRBV4-3	TRBJ1-2	TRBD1	TGCGCCTGCAGCCAGGAAGACAGGGTGTACCATGGCTACACCTTC	CACSQEDRVYHGYTF
many	TRBV20-1	TRBJ2-6	TRBD1	TGCAGTGCTAACAGGGGACCTCAAAGCTCTGGGGCCAACGTCCTGACTTTC	CSANRGPQSSGANVLTF
-	TRBV11-2	TRBJ1-2	-	TGTGCCAGCAGCTTAGATCGATGGGACTATGGCTACACCTTC	CASSLDRWDYGYTF
-	TRBV5-6	TRBJ2-1	-	TGTGCCAGCAGCCCCCCCGACTTCTTTGAGCAGTTCTTC	CASSPPDFFEQFF
few	TRBV10-3	TRBJ1-1	-	TGTGCCATCAGTGAGTCTTATACGTTCCCTGAAGCTTTCTTT	CAISESYTFPEAFF
many	TRBV28	TRBJ2-1	TRBD1	TGTGCCAGCGGGACAGGGTACAGTGGTGAGCAGTTCTTC	CASGTGYSGEQFF
-	TRBV25-1	TRBJ2-1	-	TGTGCCAGCAGTGGCTTGAATAGGGGGGCCGGGGCAGCCTACAATGAGCAGTTCTTC	CASSGLNRGAGAAYNEQFF
few	TRBV20-1	TRBJ1-2	-	TGCAGTGCTAGACTGGCGGGGGGCTACGGCTATGGCTACACCTTC	CSARLAGGYGYGYTF
-	TRBV6-5	TRBJ2-3	-	TGTGCCAGCAGGGGCGGGTTCAGCACAGATACGCAGTATTTT	CASRGGFSTDTQYF
-	TRBV12-3/TRBV12-4	TRBJ1-1	-	TGTGCCAGCAGTTGGGGGCGGGATACTGAAGCTTTCTTT	CASSWGRDTEAFF
-	TRBV7-2	TRBJ1-5	-	TGTGCCAGCAGGCTAAGGCCCCAAGTCAATCAGCCCCAGCATTTT	CASRLRPQVNQPQHF
once	TRBV2	TRBJ2-3	TRBD2	TGTGCCAGCAGTGAAAGCGGGGATCCAGATACGCAGTATTTT	CASSESGDPDTQYF
-	TRBV12-5	TRBJ2-3	-	TGTGCTAGTGGCCTGGACAGAATCACAGATACGCAGTATTTT	CASGLDRITDTQYF
-	TRBV4-1	TRBJ1-1	TRBD1	TGTGCCAGCAGCCAATTCGGACAGGGTACGGGCACTGAAGCTTTCTTT	CASSQFGQGTGTEAFF
-	TRBV7-2	TRBJ2-1	-	TGTGCCAGCAGCATCAGACAGGCCCTATGGTGTGAGCAGTTCTTC	CASSIRQALWCEQFF
-	TRBV12-3/TRBV12-4	TRBJ1-5	TRBD1	TGTGCCAGCAGCCAGACAGGGATAGAACAGCCCCAGCATTTT	CASSQTGIEQPQHF
few	TRBV4-3	TRBJ1-2	-	TGCGCCAGCAGCCAAGACTGGAAGGGTATCGGCTATGGCTACACCTTC	CASSQDWKGIGYGYTF
many	TRBV24-1	TRBJ2-1	TRBD1	TGTGCCACCAGTGATTTGGGGACAGGGGACAATGAGCAGTTCTTC	CATSDLGTGDNEQFF
-	TRBV6-2/TRBV6-3	TRBJ1-1	TRBD1	TGTGCCAGCAGTTACTCGTGGTACCACGCGGGACAGATTATTACTGAAGCTTTCTTT	CASSYSWYHAGQIITEAFF
many	TRBV4-2	TRBJ2-1	TRBD2	TGTGCCAGCACCAATCCTCTTGCGGGGGGTGAGTATGAGCAGTTCTTC	CASTNPLAGGEYEQFF
-	TRBV4-3	TRBJ1-2	-	TGCGCCAGCAGCCAAGAGTTAGTTCAGGGAATCGGCTACACCTTC	CASSQELVQGIGYTF
-	TRBV20-1	TRBJ1-2	TRBD1	TGCAGTGCTAGCGGATTTAGGGACAGGGAGGACGGCTACACCTTC	CSASGFRDREDGYTF
-	TRBV6-5	TRBJ2-7	-	TGTGCCAGCAGTTCCGGGACAACGTCCTGCGAGCAGTACTTC	CASSSGTTSCEQYF
few	TRBV7-2	TRBJ2-7	TRBD1	TGTGCCAGCAGCTTATGGGGACAGGATTCAGGGACCTACGAGCAGTACTTC	CASSLWGQDSGTYEQYF
few	TRBV9	TRBJ2-1	-	TGTGCCAGCAGCGTAGCTACGACTGGTCTCAATGAGCAGTTCTTC	CASSVATTGLNEQFF
few	TRBV20-1	TRBJ2-5	-	TGCAGTGCTAGTAGGGGTATGGCGGGGCTTCAAGAGACCCAGTACTTC	CSASRGMAGLQETQYF
-	TRBV4-1	TRBJ1-5	TRBD1	TGCGCCTGCCGGACAGGTGGAGGCAATCAGCCCCAGCATTTT	CACRTGGGNQPQHF
few	TRBV18	TRBJ2-7	-	TGTGCCAGCTCTTCAAGCGGTTTTTCCTACGTAGAGCAGTACTTC	CASSSSGFSYVEQYF
few	TRBV2	TRBJ1-2	-	TGTGCCAGCAGTGAAGGCAGGGACTATGGCTACACCTTC	CASSEGRDYGYTF
-	TRBV29-1	TRBJ2-1	-	TGCAGCGTTGTAGGGGCCACCTACAATGAGCAGTTCTTC	CSVVGATYNEQFF
many	TRBV7-9	TRBJ2-7	-	TGTGCCAGCAGCTCGTCCTTGGAGCAGTACTTC	CASSSSLEQYF
-	TRBV7-2	TRBJ1-1	-	TGTGCCAGCAGCTTTGGGGGGGCCCTGTCGGCTACTGAAGCTTTCTTT	CASSFGGALSATEAFF
many	TRBV6-5	TRBJ2-5	-	TGTGCCAGCAGTTACGGGCAGGGCGGGGAGACCCAGTACTTC	CASSYGQGGETQYF
few	TRBV28	TRBJ2-7	-	TGTGCCAGCAGTTTACCTCGACACAGAATCTCCTACGAGCAGTACTTC	CASSLPRHRISYEQYF
few	TRBV12-3/TRBV12-4	TRBJ1-5	-	TGTGCCAGCAGTTCTCCGAATAATCAGCCCCAGCATTTT	CASSSPNNQPQHF
-	TRBV29-1	TRBJ2-3	-	TGCAGCGTTGTTTTTTCGGCCCGGTACCGCACAGATACGCAGTATTTT	CSVVFSARYRTDTQYF
-	TRBV4-3	TRBJ2-1	-	TGCGCCAGCAGCCTAAGGACTAACGGGTTATACAATGAGCAGTTCTTC	CASSLRTNGLYNEQFF
-	TRBV20-1	TRBJ2-7	TRBD1	TGCAGTGCTAGCACCCAGGACAGGGGATACGAGCAGTACTTC	CSASTQDRGYEQYF
-	TRBV28	TRBJ1-1	-	TGTGCCAGCAGCTTGGAGACATCCGGGCGGGACACTGAAGCTTTCTTT	CASSLETSGRDTEAFF
-	TRBV11-2	TRBJ2-1	-	TGTGCCGGCAGCGTTCGCGGGGCCTACAATGAGCAGTTCTTC	CAGSVRGAYNEQFF
-	TRBV18	TRBJ2-5	TRBD1	TGTGCCAGCTCAATCGGGACAGGGTACCAAGAGACCCAGTACTTC	CASSIGTGYQETQYF
-	TRBV5-1	TRBJ2-1	TRBD1	TGCGCCAGCAGCTTGGCAGTGACAGGGTATAATGAGCAGTTCTTC	CASSLAVTGYNEQFF
-	TRBV10-3	TRBJ2-1	TRBD2	TGTGCCATCAGTGAGACGGGTAGCGGGAGTGAGCAGTTCTTC	CAISETGSGSEQFF